A selection of T cell receptor beta chains follows, all from one sample in a study of human T cells and chemical hapten exposure. TCRdb reprocessed the RACE reads via MiXCR and lists one record per CDR3 protein. The sample contains about 360,000 distinct CDR3 sequences, around 7% of which appear only once. The sequencing here drew on whole blood, taken in connection with sensitization to the hapten diphenylcyclopropenone (DPC). The receptors stem from a woman aged 18-29 years with alopecia areata. Some clones in this sample may be carry-over from other donors' samples. Both conserved end residues are trimmed from each CDR3.

V gene	J gene	CDR3 protein
TRBV3-1	TRBJ2-1	ASSQSGGVSNEQF
TRBV29-1	TRBJ2-2	SVVRNHRDRDITGELF
TRBV25-1	TRBJ2-7	ASSEGWQGQY
TRBV6-5	TRBJ2-7	ASRPSDRYEQY
TRBV5-5	TRBJ1-5	ASSLLPTQIQPQH
TRBV2	TRBJ2-3	ASSEMLAASTDTQY
TRBV2	TRBJ2-1	ASSSGTGASEQF
TRBV20-1	TRBJ2-7	SARTSQGSGAYEQY
TRBV7-3	TRBJ2-3	ASSPMDLSTDTQY
TRBV15	TRBJ2-4	ATSRVVGEGNIQY
TRBV6-2/TRBV6-3	TRBJ2-1	ASRRDRGLHNEQF
TRBV11-2	TRBJ2-2	ASSLVAGGPAGELF
TRBV10-3	TRBJ2-3	AISRLQGEGDTQY
TRBV20-1	TRBJ2-2	SARDFSANTGELF
TRBV18	TRBJ2-2	ASSPRQDPGELF
TRBV6-1	TRBJ1-1	ASSEGIRGLRTEAF
TRBV7-2	TRBJ1-3	ASSLVGRGLGNTIY
TRBV20-1	TRBJ2-4	SGGTGQLAKNIQY
TRBV7-8	TRBJ1-1	ASSPTGPGVGEAF
TRBV10-3	TRBJ2-1	AISEDTNYFNEQF
TRBV3-1	TRBJ1-1	ASSQDSRTDGEAF
TRBV7-2	TRBJ1-1	ASSSTVNTEAF
TRBV12-3/TRBV12-4	TRBJ2-3	ASITPRDGSGGYTQY
TRBV4-3	TRBJ1-1	ASSQAVLQMNTEAF
TRBV9	TRBJ2-3	ASSGTPGGNTQY
TRBV20-1	TRBJ1-5	SARELQINQPQH
TRBV27	TRBJ1-3	ASSPHQREPGNTIY
TRBV2	TRBJ2-7	ASSELASGGSEQY
TRBV10-3	TRBJ2-3	AISESMGFTQY
TRBV11-1	TRBJ2-1	ASSLEGPLGNEQF
TRBV7-9	TRBJ2-3	ASSPRPGGGHTDTQY
TRBV24-1	TRBJ2-5	ATSDVGQGSGETQY
TRBV27	TRBJ1-1	ASSAGTGGRAEAF
TRBV29-1	TRBJ2-4	SVGATGTLNIQY
TRBV12-3/TRBV12-4	TRBJ1-6	ATNRATYNSPLH
TRBV6-2/TRBV6-3	TRBJ2-1	ASSRTSGGIEQF
TRBV19	TRBJ2-1	ASSGRDRVAHEQF
TRBV7-9	TRBJ2-7	ASSRAGTYEQY
TRBV25-1	TRBJ2-5	ASSDLQGARAETQY
TRBV2	TRBJ2-2	ASKSSGASTGELF